This paragraph reports one T cell receptor beta chain. In its sample, this clonotype was seen many times. The antigen it recognizes is unknown. Qualities for individual bases were not recorded, and no much larger clone is one base off. Counted from cysteine to phenylalanine, this CDR3 has 16 amino acids. Only the CDR3 DNA is retained, 48 bases long and in frame from the first base. CDR1 SGHTA and CDR2 FQGNSA were looked up in the germline V gene. V is trimmed back by 2 bases and J by 3 bases, and the junction contains 5 bases that no gene match accounts for. Patients with ophthalmopathy had moderately to severely active disease, with a Clinical Activity Score of 3 or more, a NOSPECS grade of 4 or more, and a disease duration of less than 3 months. Anyone with other autoimmune diseases, uncontrolled infections, pregnancy or lactation was excluded from the study. Diagnosis relied on clinical symptoms, serum thyroxine, TRAb, thyroid ultrasound and orbital computed tomography. Ficoll-Paque density gradient centrifugation was used to isolate PBMCs from around 10 ml of fresh peripheral blood. Total RNA was extracted with Trizol reagent and quality-checked on an Agilent 2100 Bioanalyzer.

The sample belongs to a study of Graves' ophthalmopathy and Graves' hyperthyroidism (dated by TCRdb to 2016 to 2019). About the investigation overall: Peripheral blood samples were taken at the time of initial diagnosis, before any treatment was given. The study used signatures of the TCR beta repertoire to tell Graves' ophthalmopathy apart from Graves' hyperthyroidism and to predict which patients would progress to ophthalmopathy. In total, 120 to 150 blood samples were TCR-sequenced: 43 ophthalmopathy, under 85 hyperthyroidism and roughly 17 hyperthyroidism-to-ophthalmopathy patients. A discovery set of 100 patients (43 ophthalmopathy, approximately 58 stable hyperthyroidism) was enrolled to explore V-J signatures distinguishing ophthalmopathy from hyperthyroidism. An independent validation cohort was composed of roughly 18 hyperthyroidism patients and roughly 16 patients who later progressed from hyperthyroidism to ophthalmopathy. In about 6 hyperthyroidism patients, T-cell repertoires of thyroid tissue and blood were compared. Following sample collection, hyperthyroidism patients were given methimazole at a starting dose of 30 mg daily, and ophthalmopathy patients were given high-dose intravenous methylprednisolone. For training and testing, the 80 to 100 patients in the discovery cohort were randomly divided in a 7:3 ratio. Overall study results and their limits: In validation, the model predicted ophthalmopathy progression with more than 70% sensitivity and approximately 78% specificity; fewer than 15 predicted patients were CT-confirmed with GO in a median of approximately 6.2 months. Most of the expanded thyroid clonotypes with a frequency above 0.001 were also detected in blood, and it was suggested that the thyroid immune response may be reflected by blood repertoires. Sample size was not statistically predetermined, and group allocation was not concealed from the investigators. Ophthalmopathy was separated from stable hyperthyroidism by the 13-signature model with just under 90% sensitivity and 81% to 83% specificity in cross-validation and with 80%/75% in the test set.

TCR beta CDR3 regions were amplified from RNA transcripts for repertoire sequencing. The first round of RT-PCR was done with HTBI primers and the Qiagen OneStep RT-PCR kit, and was followed by a second round of multiplex PCR, then size selection and purification. Libraries were sequenced on an Illumina HiSeq2000 using paired-end 100 bp reads. The study's processing was this. SOAPnuke was used to process the reads, throwing out any read that had adapters, had uncalled bases, had a mean Phred below 15, or lacked an exact constant-primer or identifier match. COPE v1.2.5 was used to merge the high-quality paired reads. Unique nucleotide sequences were defined as clonotypes and aligned to IMGT TRB V, D and J references using MiTCR v1.1. Only V-J combinations with frequency above 0.0001 were analysed, covering approximately 99% of repertoires. For each V-J combination, a TCR clonal expansion and chaos score was defined as F50 clonal expansion divided by the chaos observed in the TCRdist matrix. Welch's t-statistics and random forest were used to reduce features to about 13 V-J combinations, which were fed into a naive Bayes classifier. Thyroid-blood repertoire similarity was quantified with the Morisita-Horn index. TCRdb trimmed the raw reads at Q25, called clones with MiXCR and kept productive beta chains. CDR3 protein duplicates are merged, each entry listing the most common genes and DNA. These V and J calls rely on TCRdb rather than the paper's analysis. The sample table contains about 200,000 distinct CDR3 sequences; only one count was recorded for around 30% of them. The top ten clonotypes cover 9.1% of the sample.

Sequenced input: peripheral blood. This sequence was found in a man in his forties or fifties with Graves' ophthalmopathy. Donor details come from another sample of the same person, matched by shared clones. Here the chain combines TRBV7-2 and TRBJ2-7; a stretch of 12 junction bases matches TRBD2. The CDR3 has the sequence CASSLRTSGTLYEQYF. The sequenced DNA: TGTGCCAGCAGCTTAAGGACTAGCGGGACACTCTACGAGCAGTACTTC.